This TCR beta chain is drawn from a study of persistence of HIV-infected CD4 T cells. General study points: Antigen-responding cells were enriched for degenerate expanded CDR3beta sequences. TCRbeta richness was lower in CMV- and Gag-responding cells than in anti-CD3/anti-CD28-responding cells.

Germline V gene sequence: CDR1 LGHNA, CDR2 YSLEER. The CDR3 totals 15 residues. The germline V and J ends were trimmed by 4 bases and 8 bases, with 20 bases remaining between them. The immunoSEQ assay was version 4, run in survey mode. Sequencing was performed with immunoSEQ multiplex PCR; in TCRdb, only in-frame clones are kept and a portion is missing. This table has under 40,000 clones, roughly four fifths appearing once. A word on this clone: Its antigen is currently unknown.

An overlapping HIV-1 Gag peptide pool stimulated these cells at roughly 1 ug/peptide/mL. CD40L-negative CD69-negative CD45RO-high memory CD4+ T cells were sorted as populations depleted of antigen-responding cells. Undetectable plasma HIV-1 RNA below 50 copies/mL lasted at least 4 years. Before stimulation, PBMCs underwent CD8+ T cell depletion. This chain uses TRBV4-3 with TRBJ1-2; D perhaps matches TRBD1 (5 bases). The sample was CD4+ T cells sorted from PBMCs after roughly 20-hour stimulation, taken from a patient who received antiretroviral therapy. The sequence derives from an adult woman with HIV who was CMV-seropositive. CDR3 residues: CASSRGGASDEGYTF. The DNA of the CDR3 is TGCGCCAGCAGCCGAGGAGGGGCCTCGGACGAGGGCTACACCTTC.